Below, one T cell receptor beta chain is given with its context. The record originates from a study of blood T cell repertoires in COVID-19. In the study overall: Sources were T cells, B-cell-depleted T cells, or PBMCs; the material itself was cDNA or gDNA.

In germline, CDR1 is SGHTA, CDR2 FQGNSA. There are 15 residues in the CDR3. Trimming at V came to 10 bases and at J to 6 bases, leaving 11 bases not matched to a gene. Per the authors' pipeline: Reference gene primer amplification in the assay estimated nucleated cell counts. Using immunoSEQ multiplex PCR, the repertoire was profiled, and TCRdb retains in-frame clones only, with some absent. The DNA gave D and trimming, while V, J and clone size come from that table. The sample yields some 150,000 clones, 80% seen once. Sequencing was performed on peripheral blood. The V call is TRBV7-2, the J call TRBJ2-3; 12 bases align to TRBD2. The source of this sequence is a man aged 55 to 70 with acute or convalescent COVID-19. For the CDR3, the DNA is TGTGCCAACAGTTACCTAGCGGGGGGGCGGGATACGCAGTATTTT. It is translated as CANSYLAGGRDTQYF.